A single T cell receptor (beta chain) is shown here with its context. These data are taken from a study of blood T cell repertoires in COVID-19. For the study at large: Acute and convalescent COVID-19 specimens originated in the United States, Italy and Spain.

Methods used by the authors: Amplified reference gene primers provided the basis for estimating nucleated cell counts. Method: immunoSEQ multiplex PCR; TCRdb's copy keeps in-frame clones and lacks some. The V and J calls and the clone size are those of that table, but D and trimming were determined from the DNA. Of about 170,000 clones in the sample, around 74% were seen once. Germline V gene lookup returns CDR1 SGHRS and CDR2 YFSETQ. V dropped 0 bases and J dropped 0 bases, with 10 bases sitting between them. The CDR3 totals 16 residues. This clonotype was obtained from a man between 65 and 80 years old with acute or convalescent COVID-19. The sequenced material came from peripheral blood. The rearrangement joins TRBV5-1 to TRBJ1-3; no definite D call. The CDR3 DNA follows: TGCGCCAGCAGCTTGGGTATGGCAAGCTCTGGAAACACCATATATTTT. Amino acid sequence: CASSLGMASSGNTIYF.